The 30 T cell receptor beta chains presented below share a single source sample, sequenced in a study of control samples from healthy donors and cancer patients. Sequencing used immunoSEQ multiplex PCR; TCRdb keeps in-frame clones, though not all of them. This table holds about 170,000 clones, 80% to 95% found once. Sequencing input: blood. Every receptor here comes from a woman aged 60-70 years in good health.

This chain links TRBV18 with TRBJ1-6; D call uncertain. Trimming left V 3 bases short and J 6 bases short, with 21 bases between. CDR1 and CDR2 (germline): KGHSH, LQKENI. The CDR3 extends over 18 amino acids. DNA of the CDR3: TGTGCCAGCTCACCGTTCGGGTTGGGCACAATAGGTAATTCACCCCTCCACTTT. Its translation: CASSPFGLGTIGNSPLHF.

V is TRBV3-1 (or the pseudogene TRBV3-2) and J is TRBJ2-3; D unresolved. V was pared by 2 bases and J by 0 bases, with 0 bases between. CDR1 is LGHDT and CDR2 is YNNKEL in the germline V gene (reference sequence). The CDR3 has 12 residues. The CDR3 protein is CASSQSTDTQYF. The CDR3 nucleotides read TGTGCCAGCAGCCAAAGCACAGATACGCAGTATTTT.

The V gene is TRBV5-6, the J gene TRBJ2-7, with TRBD1 identical over 10 bases. This CDR3 is 16 amino acids long. Germline-derived CDR1 and CDR2 are SGHDT and YYEEEE. Trimming cost V 4 bases and J 2 bases; bases outside gene matches: 9. The DNA of the CDR3 is TGTGCCAGCAGCCCGGGGTTTGGGACAGGGGCCTACGAGCAGTACTTC. This translates into CASSPGFGTGAYEQYF.

The V and J genes are TRBV19 and TRBJ1-1, with D possibly TRBD1 on 6 matching bases. The CDR3 is made up of 13 amino acids. V was trimmed by 6 bases and J by 5 bases, leaving 13 bases between them. From germline, CDR1 is LNHDA and CDR2 SQIVND (reference sequence). This CDR3 reads CASRVNRDTEAFF. Here the CDR3 DNA reads TGTGCCAGTAGGGTTAACAGGGATACTGAAGCTTTCTTT.

The chain uses TRBV19 and TRBJ1-3, with no clear D. The germline V gene encodes CDR1 LNHDA and CDR2 SQIVND (reference sequence). This CDR3 has 14 amino acids. V was shortened by 1 base and J by 0 bases, with 4 bases between the two germline ends. The CDR3 here is CASSIGTSGNTIYF. The CDR3 bases are TGTGCCAGTAGTATAGGGACCTCTGGAAACACCATATATTTT.

This CDR3 reads CASSSYASSNQPQHF. In DNA form, the CDR3 reads TGTGCCAGCAGCTCTTACGCATCTAGCAATCAGCCCCAGCATTTT. J is TRBJ1-5 and V is TRBV7-2; no firm D call. The CDR3 is made up of 15 amino acids. Germline assignment: CDR1 SGHTA and CDR2 FQGNSA. With 4 bases removed from V and 0 bases from J, the gap between germline ends came to 10 bases.

The chain joins TRBV6-2 or TRBV6-3 to TRBJ2-3, with TRBD1 identical over 11 bases. The CDR3 totals 14 residues. V lost 5 bases and J lost 9; bases outside the gene matches: 7. Germline CDR1 is MNHEY and CDR2 is SVGEGT. CDR3 protein: CASSTAGQGVTQYF. Written as DNA, the CDR3 is TGTGCCAGCAGTACAGCGGGACAGGGGGTCACGCAGTATTTT.

A remark on this clone: At one boundary the junction diverges from the germline segment, which might be a read error. V and J are TRBV23-1 and TRBJ2-1, with 7 bases aligning to TRBD2. TRBV23-1 is identified as an open reading frame with a role that is uncertain. There are 15 residues in the CDR3. CDR3 DNA sequence: TGCGCCAGCAGTCGCCAACCGGGGACTATCAATGAACAGTTCTTC. Translated: CASSRQPGTINEQFF.

The CDR3 loop is CASTLNRGTAIIPSYEQYF. For the CDR3, the DNA is TGTGCCAGCACCTTAAACCGAGGGACAGCGATCATCCCCTCCTACGAGCAGTACTTC. V usage is TRBV6-4 and J usage is TRBJ2-7; 7 bases match TRBD1. Germline V lookup: CDR1 MRHNA, CDR2 SNTAGT. Germline trimming cut 7 bases from V and 0 bases from J; bases unmatched to any gene: 21. The length of the CDR3 is 19 residues.

The V and J genes are TRBV7-6 and TRBJ2-5, with 13 bases aligning to TRBD2. J lost 5 bases, V lost 5 bases, and 8 bases had no gene match. CDR3 length: 16 amino acids. CDR1 is SGHVS, CDR2 FNYEAQ, per germline. The CDR3 DNA follows: TGTGCCAGCAGCGCCGGACTAGCGGGGGTTTCTGAGACCCAGTACTTC. This gives the protein CASSAGLAGVSETQYF.

The chain is built from TRBV7-9 and TRBJ1-5; unclear D gene. V lost 2 bases to trimming and J lost 3 bases, with 14 bases between them. Germline assignment: CDR1 SEHNR and CDR2 FQNEAQ (reference sequence). The CDR3 extends over 16 amino acids. The CDR3 is CASSLSESGDNQPQHF. The CDR3 DNA is TGTGCCAGCAGCTTATCTGAGTCAGGCGACAATCAGCCCCAGCATTTT.

This clone has only a few counts. The chain couples TRBV19 to TRBJ2-7, with D uncertain. The V and J ends lost 7 bases and 1 base respectively, with 14 bases between them. Per germline, CDR1 LNHDA and CDR2 SQIVND (reference sequence). CDR3 length: 14 residues. The CDR3 DNA sequence: TGTGCCAGTAAAGAAGAACGGCAGTCCTACGAGCAGTACTTC. It translates to CASKEERQSYEQYF.

To note about this clone: The sample has other DNA sequences that encode this CDR3 too. J is TRBJ1-1 and V is TRBV6-6; the D gene is possibly TRBD1 (6 bases). Germline values: CDR1 MNHNY, CDR2 SVGAGI (reference sequence). Trimming left V 0 bases short and J 5 bases short, with 7 bases between. The CDR3 is made up of 13 amino acids. The CDR3 DNA is TGTGCCAGCAGTTACTCCCAGGGGACTGAAGCTTTCTTT. This sequence encodes CASSYSQGTEAFF.

The chain has TRBV7-9 and TRBJ2-2; D is possibly TRBD1 (5 bases). V shed 5 bases and J shed 3 bases, with 16 bases lying between them. The CDR3 consists of 16 residues. Per germline, CDR1 SEHNR and CDR2 FQNEAQ (reference sequence). For the CDR3, the DNA is TGTGCCAGCAGCATTACAGGAGTCGTGGACACCGGGGAGCTGTTTTTT. This sequence encodes CASSITGVVDTGELFF.

V is TRBV7-9 and J is TRBJ2-1, with 9 bases lining up with TRBD1. There are 16 residues in the CDR3. The V gene end was trimmed by 1 base and the J gene end by 1 base; junction bases not matched to a gene: 2. CDR1 is SEHNR, CDR2 FQNEAQ, per germline (reference sequence). The CDR3 coding sequence is TGTGCCAGCAGCTTAGACAGGGGGCTTTCCTACAATGAGCAGTTCTTC. Translating it yields CASSLDRGLSYNEQFF.

The chain couples TRBV24-1 to TRBJ2-5; no clear D gene. The CDR3 has 15 residues. Germline-derived CDR1 and CDR2 are KGHDR and SFDVKD. V was cut by 4 bases and J by 1 base, with 12 bases left in between. The DNA for the CDR3 is TGTGCCACCAGTGACTCCACCGGGCCCCAAGAGACCCAGTACTTC. Its translation: CATSDSTGPQETQYF.

This clone was counted only a few times. This rearrangement joins TRBV6-2 or TRBV6-3 to TRBJ1-5; D uncertain. Germline lookup yields CDR1 MNHEY and CDR2 SVGEGT. The CDR3 length is 13 residues. V was trimmed by 0 bases and J by 7 bases, leaving 7 bases between them. The CDR3 region has the DNA TGTGCCAGCAGTTACTCTGTAGAACAGCCCCAGCATTTT. It yields the protein CASSYSVEQPQHF.

J is TRBJ1-2 and V is TRBV3-1 (or the pseudogene TRBV3-2), with a possible D match to TRBD1 (5 bases). Trimming cost V 1 base and J 7 bases, with 10 bases left between them. The CDR3 spans 13 residues. CDR1 LGHDT and CDR2 YNNKEL come from the germline V gene (reference sequence). The CDR3 here is CASSQGAGLGYTF. The CDR3 region has the DNA TGTGCCAGCAGCCAAGGGGCAGGGCTTGGCTACACCTTC.

The chain links TRBV6-5 to TRBJ1-2; a possible D gene is TRBD1 (5 bases). Trimming removed 2 bases at V and 8 bases at J, with 12 bases between. Germline values: CDR1 MNHEY, CDR2 SVGAGI. CDR3 length equals 13 residues. The CDR3 coding sequence is TGTGCCAGCAGTTACGGGGGGAGTGAAGGCTACACCTTC. Translated: CASSYGGSEGYTF.

This clone has just a few counts. The rearrangement joins TRBV27 to TRBJ1-1; the D is unclear. V lost 4 bases to trimming and J lost 1 base, with 7 bases between them. There are 13 residues in the CDR3. Germline CDR1 and CDR2: MNHEY and SMNVEV (reference sequence). The CDR3 sequence is CASSSQGNTEAFF. CDR3 coding DNA: TGTGCCAGCAGTTCCCAAGGGAACACTGAAGCTTTCTTT.

This sequence joins TRBV2 and TRBJ1-2; 9 bases line up with TRBD1. There are 16 residues in the CDR3. J lost 0 bases, V lost 5 bases, and 7 bases had no gene match. The germline CDR1 and CDR2 sequences are SNHLY and FYNNEI. The CDR3 here is CASSPGTGISNYGYTF. CDR3 DNA sequence: TGTGCCAGCAGTCCCGGGACAGGGATATCTAACTATGGCTACACCTTC. Drawing the rest from reference TRBV2 and TRBJ1-2, the complete variable domain is EPEVTQTPSHQVTQMGQEVILRCVPISNHLYFYWYRQILGQKVEFLVSFYNNEISEKSEIFDDQFSVERPDGSNFTLKIRSTKLEDSAMYFCASSPGTGISNYGYTFGSGTRLTVV.

The count of this clone is one. This chain links TRBV9 with TRBJ2-6; D remains unclear. Germline assignment: CDR1 SGDLS and CDR2 YYNGEE. The CDR3 sequence is 14 residues long. V gave up 3 bases and J gave up 0 bases, with 4 bases separating them. The CDR3 loop reads CASSGSSGANVLTF. CDR3 bases: TGTGCCAGCAGCGGGAGCTCTGGGGCCAACGTCCTGACTTTC.

The V gene is TRBV10-2, the J gene TRBJ1-6; 8 bases map to TRBD1. J lost 10 bases, V lost 6 bases, and 8 bases had no gene match. CDR1 and CDR2 from the germline V gene are WSHSY and SAAADI. The CDR3 runs to 14 residues. This CDR3 reads CASRPTGVGSPLHF. The CDR3 DNA is TGCGCCAGCAGACCGACAGGGGTCGGATCACCCCTCCACTTT.

This rearrangement joins TRBV6-6 to TRBJ2-7; D perhaps matches TRBD1 (5 bases). Germline CDR1 reads MNHNY; CDR2 reads SVGAGI (reference sequence). The CDR3 extends over 12 amino acids. Trimming cost V 10 bases and J 2 bases, with 12 bases left between them. The CDR3 loop is CATATEPYEQYF. DNA of the CDR3: TGTGCCACAGCGACAGAGCCCTACGAGCAGTACTTC.

The rearrangement joins TRBV5-1 to TRBJ1-4; no clear D. This CDR3 region has 13 residues. V was clipped by 4 bases and J by 6 bases, with 10 bases between them. In germline, CDR1 is SGHRS, CDR2 YFSETQ. The CDR3, as DNA: TGCGCCAGCAGCCCGGGCCAACATGAAAAACTGTTTTTT. It encodes CASSPGQHEKLFF.

The chain couples TRBV20-1 to TRBJ1-1; D is unclear. Trimming left V 6 bases short and J 4 bases short, with 6 bases between. CDR1 DFQATT and CDR2 SNEGSKA come from the germline V gene (reference sequence). CDR3 length: 10 residues. CDR3 loop: CSARSTEAFF. The DNA of the CDR3 is TGCAGTGCCAGAAGCACTGAAGCTTTCTTT.

The V and J genes are TRBV6-4 and TRBJ2-2; maybe TRBD2 (5 bases). The CDR3 has 14 residues. V was trimmed by 0 bases and J by 6 bases, leaving 8 bases between them. CDR1 is MRHNA, CDR2 SNTAGT, per germline. CDR3 region: CASSDSTGSGELFF. As DNA, the CDR3 is TGTGCCAGCAGTGACTCGACGGGGTCCGGGGAGCTGTTTTTT.

V usage is TRBV18 and J usage is TRBJ2-1; D could derive from TRBD1 or TRBD2 (6 bases each). CDR1 is KGHSH and CDR2 is LQKENI in the germline V gene. The CDR3 runs 15 residues. The V end lost 2 bases, the J end lost 8 bases, and 16 bases lay between the germline ends. CDR3 loop: CASSPEGGLFHEQFF. For the CDR3, the DNA is TGTGCCAGCTCACCAGAGGGGGGCCTTTTTCATGAGCAGTTCTTC.

CDR3 DNA: TGTGCCAGCTCACCACTACCCCCCAGCGGGGGGCTTCAAGAGACCCAGTACTTC. It codes for CASSPLPPSGGLQETQYF. The chain employs TRBV18 and TRBJ2-5; TRBD2 matches at 9 bases. Germline CDR1 is KGHSH and CDR2 is LQKENI. V shed 1 base and J 2 bases; nucleotides not matched to a gene: 11. This CDR3 comprises 18 residues.

V usage is TRBV6-4 and J usage is TRBJ2-5, with 9 bases fitting TRBD2. V gave up 2 bases and J gave up 5 bases; unmatched junction bases: 9. The CDR3 runs 16 residues. CDR1 MRHNA and CDR2 SNTAGT come from the germline V gene. The CDR3 bases are TGTGCCAGCAGTGACCGCGGGGGGGCAGGGTCGGAGACCCAGTACTTC. Translating gives CASSDRGGAGSETQYF.